This T cell receptor (beta chain) was identified during a study of OX40 agonist ivuxolimab in advanced cancers. Germline lookup yields CDR1 MRHNA and CDR2 SNTAGT. CDR3 length: 13 residues. Germline trimming cut 7 bases from V and 8 bases from J; bases unmatched to any gene: 6. Sequencing was performed with immunoSEQ multiplex PCR; in TCRdb, only in-frame clones are kept and a portion is missing. The repertoire holds about 94,000 clones, with around 87% as singletons. J is TRBJ2-1 and V is TRBV6-4; 9 bases line up with TRBD2. Sample: CD4+ or CD8+ T cells sorted from blood, taken in a trial of the OX40 agonist ivuxolimab. This TCR was sampled from an adult with an advanced solid tumor such as melanoma, head and neck, liver or kidney cancer. The CDR3 protein is CASNGGGAHEQFF. The DNA for the CDR3 is TGTGCCAGCAATGGCGGGGGGGCGCATGAGCAGTTCTTC.